What follows is one TCR beta chain and its context. Profiling relied on immunoSEQ multiplex PCR, and the TCRdb table lists in-frame clones only, not all of them. The table lists tens of thousands of clones, 80% to 90% of them singletons. The V gene's germline CDR1 is SGHDT and CDR2 YYEEEE. The CDR3 consists of 13 residues. Trimming removed 2 bases at V and 3 bases at J, with 9 bases between. The data were obtained in a study of PD-1 blockade in mismatch repair-deficient tumors. TCR sequencing covered a few patients who responded to pembrolizumab. This chain connects TRBV5-6 to TRBJ2-7; D possibly corresponds to TRBD2 (5 bases). The source is an adult with mismatch repair-deficient cancer. This sample comprised peripheral blood, obtained roughly 76 weeks after starting pembrolizumab. In DNA form, the CDR3 reads TGTGCCAGCAGCTTCTTCGGGAACTACGAGCAGTACTTC. Translating gives CASSFFGNYEQYF. Complete variable domain (other parts from reference TRBV5-6 and TRBJ2-7): DAGVTQSPTHLIKTRGQQVTLRCSPKSGHDTVSWYQQALGQGPQFIFQYYEEEERQRGNFPDRFSGHQFPNYSSELNVNALLLGDSALYLCASSFFGNYEQYFGPGTRLTVT.